This T cell receptor (beta chain) was sequenced in a study of T cells in Graves' hyperthyroidism and ophthalmopathy. TCR beta CDR3 regions were amplified from RNA. Researchers ran a first-round RT-PCR on the TCR CDR3 using the HTBI primer set. MiXCR was run by TCRdb on the multiplex PCR reads, yielding one entry per CDR3 protein. The sample has hundreds of thousands of distinct CDR3 sequences, about 15% seen once. Sequencing input: blood. The sequence was collected from a woman aged 18-29 years with Graves' hyperthyroidism.

The CDR3 nucleotides are TGTGCCAGCAGCCCCGGGGCGGGGACCACAGATACGCAGTATTTT. Residues: CASSPGAGTTDTQYF. This chain uses TRBV9 with TRBJ2-3; weak D call: TRBD2 (6 bases). V lost 4 bases to trimming and J lost 2 bases, with 14 bases between them. CDR1 and CDR2 (germline): SGDLS, YYNGEE. CDR3 length: 15 amino acids. Full variable domain (rest looked up from reference TRBV9 and TRBJ2-3): DSGVTQTPKHLITATGQRVTLRCSPRSGDLSVYWYQQSLDQGLQFLIQYYNGEERAKGNILERFSAQQFPDLHSELNLSSLELGDSALYFCASSPGAGTTDTQYFGPGTRLTVL.